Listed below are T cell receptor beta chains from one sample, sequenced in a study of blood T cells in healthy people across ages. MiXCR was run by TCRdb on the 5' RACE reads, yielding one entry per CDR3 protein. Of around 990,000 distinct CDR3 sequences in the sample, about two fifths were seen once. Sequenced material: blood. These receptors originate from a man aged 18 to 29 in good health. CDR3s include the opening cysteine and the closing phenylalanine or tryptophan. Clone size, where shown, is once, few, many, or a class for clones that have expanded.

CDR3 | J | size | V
CASSVGVAKNIQYF | TRBJ2-4 | few | TRBV9
CATSTDRGGDTEAFF | TRBJ1-1 | few | TRBV15
CASSTTGLAKNEQFF | TRBJ2-1 | few | TRBV11-1
CTSNAGWGNTEAFF | TRBJ1-1 | . | TRBV6-5
CASSQAEDLYGYTF | TRBJ1-2 | once | TRBV4-3
CAIQFRGNQPQHF | TRBJ1-5 | few | TRBV28
CASSYSSRLDEQFF | TRBJ2-1 | . | TRBV6-5
CSASLANTGELFF | TRBJ2-2 | few | TRBV20-1
CASSQDRAVYGYTF | TRBJ1-2 | few | TRBV3-1
CASSGDRIYEQYF | TRBJ2-7 | few | TRBV28
CSATCCWDRGDMNTEAFF | TRBJ1-1 | few | TRBV20-1
CSAPDSPNQPQHF | TRBJ1-5 | . | TRBV20-1
CASSQGVASGDWEQYF | TRBJ2-4 | . | TRBV3-1
CASRGGGAARAHNEQFF | TRBJ2-1 | once | TRBV6-2/TRBV6-3
CASRSTGVDEQFF | TRBJ2-1 | . | TRBV12-3/TRBV12-4
CASSSTGSPLHF | TRBJ1-6 | many | TRBV6-5
CASSRQEGGNSPLHF | TRBJ1-6 | . | TRBV6-5
CASSPRGADTQYF | TRBJ2-3 | many | TRBV4-3
CSANEYQETQYF | TRBJ2-5 | few | TRBV20-1
CASSLAGLAGDTDTQYF | TRBJ2-3 | . | TRBV12-3/TRBV12-4
CSVQAGTSGENEQFF | TRBJ2-1 | few | TRBV29-1
CASSSPGVLSNQPQHF | TRBJ1-5 | . | TRBV18
CAGSAGPGANTEAFF | TRBJ1-1 | few | TRBV4-1
CASSLALLVRPDTQYF | TRBJ2-3 | many | TRBV7-2
CASSTMDSNQPQHF | TRBJ1-5 | . | TRBV27
CASSPGQRREKLFF | TRBJ1-4 | . | TRBV5-8
CACRLSGSGSPLHF | TRBJ1-6 | few | TRBV30
CASSRWDTGELFF | TRBJ2-2 | . | TRBV14
CASRGNSYEKLFF | TRBJ1-4 | . | TRBV7-2
CASNQDLARNTEAFF | TRBJ1-1 | . | TRBV3-1
CASSFELTGYTF | TRBJ1-2 | few | TRBV11-2
CASSGDSVYNEQFF | TRBJ2-1 | few | TRBV2
CSAGRLAGEYNEQFF | TRBJ2-1 | . | TRBV20-1
CASSYNGGEAQYF | TRBJ2-5 | . | TRBV7-9
CASKGVFGYTF | TRBJ1-2 | . | TRBV13
CASSPLPTDNEKLFF | TRBJ1-4 | few | TRBV4-3
CASSHAGFGRGGYTF | TRBJ1-2 | many | TRBV27
CSAPDRGGDTQYF | TRBJ2-3 | . | TRBV20-1
CASSSAAGTENTEAFF | TRBJ1-1 | . | TRBV18
CASSQGGLAHNEQFF | TRBJ2-1 | . | TRBV3-1
CSSLDGAYNEQFF | TRBJ2-1 | few | TRBV20-1
CASSPQGRNQPQHF | TRBJ1-5 | . | TRBV27
CSVDGGHPSGNTIYF | TRBJ1-3 | . | TRBV29-1
CASSLAHSKPFYGYTF | TRBJ1-2 | few | TRBV12-3/TRBV12-4